The following is a T cell receptor (beta chain) sequence with its context. This clonotype was counted between two and nine times. The target of this receptor is not known. Base qualities are not recorded, but no much larger clone differs from it by a single base. TCR cDNA was made using 5'RACE template switching, a step that added a universal primer site and unique molecular identifiers. cDNA synthesis was primed from both the TCR alpha and TCR beta constant segments. Libraries were amplified in two PCR steps, with sample barcodes and sequencing adapters added in the second step. Sequencing of libraries was performed on Illumina HiSeq 2500 (2x100 bp) or NovaSeq (2x150 bp). In the authors' own workflow: Demultiplexing of reads and collapsing into UMI consensus sequences were performed with MIGEC, and V(D)J alignment was carried out with MiXCR. Using edgeR on replicate PBMC samples, clonotypes were called vaccine-responding if FDR was below 0.01 and the log2 fold change was above 5 up to day 15. CD4 or CD8 identity was assigned to each bulk clonotype according to whether the clonotype was present at higher abundance in the sequenced CD4 repertoire or the sequenced CD8 repertoire. TCRdb trimmed the raw reads at Q25, called clones with MiXCR and kept productive beta chains. Records with the same CDR3 protein are collapsed into one entry carrying the most frequent genes and DNA. The V and J calls and clone size are TCRdb's, not the authors'. The sample table contains just under 600,000 distinct CDR3 sequences; only one count was recorded for about 13% of them. The ten largest clones take up roughly an eighth of the sample.

The treatment or condition label for this specimen denotes: live attenuated yellow fever vaccine strain. At every blood-draw timepoint, two biological replicates of bulk PBMCs were collected. PBMCs were isolated from peripheral blood using a standard Ficoll-Paque protocol. RNA was extracted with TriZol from bulk PBMCs, CD4 and CD8 fractions, and dextramer-positive and dextramer-negative fractions. The source of the sample is a study of T cells after yellow fever vaccination (dated by TCRdb to about 2019). For context, the study as a whole: Libraries from fractions with low cell numbers were prepared with the SMART-Seq v4 Ultra Low Input RNA kit. To track T-cell clones before and after primary and booster YFV17D yellow fever vaccination, bulk TCR alpha and beta repertoires were sequenced longitudinally. Bulk PBMC replicates and cell subsets were isolated from blood drawn at multiple timepoints before and after both primary and secondary immunization. Two healthy male donors, one aged 18 to 30 and one aged 30 to 40 years, made up the cohort. Study-wide conclusions, independent of this receptor: Because the study included only two donors, the extent to which the findings can be generalized is limited. A small share of clonotypes occurred in both CD4 and CD8 compartments, likely arising from convergent recombination. After the booster, most clones that had expanded after primary vaccination were detected again (over 95% of CD4 and around 88% of CD8), suggesting broad maintenance of memory. Because abundant contaminating clonotypes from the bulk population could be contained in FACS-sorted repertoires, computational filtering was required. The secondary T-cell response was found to be weaker but faster than the primary response, with a peak reached on day 5 rather than on day 15.

The input for sequencing was PBMCs, taken on the day of the yellow fever booster vaccination. This TCR came from a man aged 25-40 years who received the YFV17D yellow fever vaccine.

The sequenced DNA: TGTGCCAGCAGCTCGATTTTACAGGGATCTGGAAACACCATATATTTT. Its protein product is CASSSILQGSGNTIYF. The V and J segments used are TRBV7-2 and TRBJ1-3, with a tentative D gene TRBD1 over 6 matching bases. The germline V gene sets CDR1 to SGHTA and CDR2 to FQGNSA. V sheds 4 bases and J sheds 1 base, leaving 14 bases between their ends. The CDR3 spans 16 residues, from the cysteine through the phenylalanine. Solely the CDR3 DNA is kept, with 48 bases framed from the first base. Extended through the reference TRBV7-2 and TRBJ1-3 proteins, this CDR3 yields the full variable domain: GAGVSQSPSNKVTEKGKDVELRCDPISGHTALYWYRQSLGQGLEFLIYFQGNSAPDKSGLPSDRFSAERTGGSVSTLTIQRTQQEDSAVYLCASSSILQGSGNTIYFGEGSWLTVV.